A selection of T cell receptor beta chains follows, all from one sample in a study of T cell responses to AZD1222 COVID-19 vaccine. Profiled with immunoSEQ multiplex PCR; TCRdb holds only in-frame clones, not every one. The sample has roughly 100,000 clones; over 75% are singletons. The sample was peripheral blood, taken on day 0 of AZD1222 vaccination. The source is an adult in good health. Both conserved end residues are part of each CDR3. Fields, in order: clone size, V gene, J gene, CDR3 protein. The size entry is marked missing in some rows and otherwise reads once, few, many or a size class.

clone size: -; V gene: TRBV30; J gene: TRBJ2-5; CDR3 protein: CAWSVGGRWETQYF
clone size: -; V gene: TRBV11-2; J gene: TRBJ2-3; CDR3 protein: CASSLVHGAQYF
clone size: -; V gene: TRBV15; J gene: TRBJ1-4; CDR3 protein: CATSSGQGAANEKLFF
clone size: -; V gene: TRBV7-2; J gene: TRBJ2-1; CDR3 protein: CASSLGRGPNEQFF
clone size: -; V gene: TRBV2; J gene: TRBJ2-7; CDR3 protein: CASSQAWETAYEQYF
clone size: -; V gene: TRBV7-9; J gene: TRBJ1-2; CDR3 protein: CASSSGGANYGYTF
clone size: -; V gene: TRBV14; J gene: TRBJ2-3; CDR3 protein: CASSQGPGALADTQYF
clone size: -; V gene: TRBV6-1; J gene: TRBJ1-2; CDR3 protein: CASSDREYLSPYTF
clone size: -; V gene: TRBV29-1; J gene: TRBJ2-1; CDR3 protein: CSVEWGNNEQFF
clone size: -; V gene: TRBV19; J gene: TRBJ2-7; CDR3 protein: CASSERLGPYEQYF
clone size: -; V gene: TRBV2; J gene: TRBJ1-1; CDR3 protein: CARDRDQRGTEAFF
clone size: -; V gene: TRBV5-5; J gene: TRBJ1-3; CDR3 protein: CASSAGTGGNTIYF
clone size: -; V gene: TRBV5-1; J gene: TRBJ1-1; CDR3 protein: CASSVGQGTEAFF
clone size: -; V gene: TRBV29-1; J gene: TRBJ2-1; CDR3 protein: CSVEEGLAGTEQFF
clone size: once; V gene: TRBV6-5; J gene: TRBJ2-5; CDR3 protein: CATQEVLRETQYF
clone size: -; V gene: TRBV18; J gene: TRBJ2-1; CDR3 protein: CASSPDYFYNEQFF
clone size: once; V gene: TRBV5-1; J gene: TRBJ1-1; CDR3 protein: CASSLNGDTGTFF
clone size: -; V gene: TRBV5-1; J gene: TRBJ2-1; CDR3 protein: CASSLGQGYIDEQFF
clone size: -; V gene: TRBV28; J gene: TRBJ1-6; CDR3 protein: CASTPWRISSYNSPLHF
clone size: once; V gene: TRBV29-1; J gene: TRBJ2-1; CDR3 protein: CSALDHYNEQFF
clone size: -; V gene: TRBV28; J gene: TRBJ2-1; CDR3 protein: CASSVIRGDEQFF
clone size: -; V gene: TRBV3-1/TRBV3-2; J gene: TRBJ1-5; CDR3 protein: CASSQGGSNQPQHF
clone size: -; V gene: TRBV19; J gene: TRBJ2-5; CDR3 protein: CASNLAGGHQETQYF
clone size: -; V gene: TRBV5-1; J gene: TRBJ1-1; CDR3 protein: CASSPWDSRRAFF
clone size: once; V gene: TRBV27; J gene: TRBJ1-2; CDR3 protein: CASGYREPAYGYTF
clone size: -; V gene: TRBV4-1; J gene: TRBJ1-5; CDR3 protein: CASSQDDYGNQPQHF